The 17 T cell receptor beta chains below come from one sample, sequenced in a study of molecular identifiers for immune sequencing clone quantification. TCRdb independently ran MiXCR on the PCR reads; one entry per CDR3 protein. Of tens of thousands of distinct CDR3 sequences in the sample, under 20% are singletons; the top ten hold more than 1.3%. Input material: naive CD8+ T cells from blood, with Jurkat cell RNA spiked in. The subset is: FACS-sorted CD8+CD4-CCR7+CD45RA+ naive T cells. Receptors were obtained from a human donor in good health. Some libraries in this study had Jurkat cell RNA spiked in.

About this clonotype: A much bigger clone sits one base away, suggesting this may be a read error. The CDR3 here is CASSSHGTSGVFYNEQFF. The CDR3 nucleotides read TGTGCCAGCAGCTCCCACGGGACTAGCGGGGTCTTCTACAATGAGCAGTTCTTC. The V and J genes are TRBV13 and TRBJ2-1, with 13 positions matching TRBD2. Per the germline V gene, CDR1 is PRHDT and CDR2 is FYEKMQ (reference sequence). The CDR3 totals 18 residues. V dropped 4 bases and J dropped 3; count of bases not matched to a gene: 9.

This clonotype was detected many times. The chain links TRBV20-1 to TRBJ2-7; 9 bases fit TRBD2. From germline, CDR1 is DFQATT and CDR2 SNEGSKA (reference sequence). Trimming cost V 0 bases and J 1 base; bases outside gene matches: 7. The length of the CDR3 is 16 residues. CDR3 sequence reads: CSARDPRLAGSYEQYF. The CDR3 nucleotides read TGCAGTGCTAGAGACCCCCGGCTAGCGGGGTCCTACGAGCAGTACTTC.

This clonotype has at least ten counts. The chain employs TRBV7-9 and TRBJ2-5; 8 bases align to TRBD1. Looked up from germline, CDR1 is SEHNR and CDR2 is FQNEAQ (reference sequence). CDR3 size: 14 residues. Trimming cost V 4 bases and J 3 bases; bases outside gene matches: 4. The CDR3 coding sequence is TGTGCCAGCAGCTCGGACAGGGTCGAAGAGACCCAGTACTTC. Translating gives CASSSDRVEETQYF.

This chain links TRBV27 with TRBJ2-3, with D unclear. V shed 3 bases and J shed 2 bases, with 6 bases lying between them. The length of the CDR3 is 13 residues. CDR1 and CDR2 (germline): MNHEY, SMNVEV (reference sequence). CDR3 residues: CASSFGDTDTQYF. CDR3 DNA sequence: TGTGCCAGCAGTTTTGGAGACACAGATACGCAGTATTTT.

A word on this clonotype: A much larger clone differs from this one at a single base, so this may be a read error. This chain connects TRBV29-1 to TRBJ2-5, with D possibly matching TRBD1 (5 bases). This CDR3 has 13 residues. Germline V CDR1 and CDR2: SQVTM, ANQGSEA. CDR3 amino acids: CSVISGLKETQCF. The DNA for the CDR3 is TGCAGCGTTATTTCAGGGCTAAAAGAGACCCAGTGCTTC.

Turning to this clonotype: A much larger clone differs by one base, so this may be a read error. V usage is TRBV7-2 and J usage is TRBJ2-1; D is perhaps TRBD1 (5 bases). The CDR3 loop spans 12 amino acids. CDR1 is SGHTA and CDR2 is FQGNSA in the germline V gene. CDR3 coding DNA: TGTGCCTGCAGCCAGGGCGGCAATGAGCAGTTCTTC. It codes for CACSQGGNEQFF.

Concerning this clonotype: It is likely a read error, because the conserved phenylalanine at the end of the CDR3 is missing. V gene TRBV12-3 or TRBV12-4 combines with J gene TRBJ1-6, with 7 bases matching TRBD1. CDR3 length: 16 amino acids. Unmatched junction bases numbered 5, after V lost 6 bases and J lost 0 bases. CDR3 nucleotides: TGTGCCAGCAGAAACAGACAGGGCTCCTATAATTCACCCCTCCACTCT. This codes for CASRNRQGSYNSPLHS.

This clonotype was seen many times. The rearrangement joins TRBV28 to TRBJ1-5; 7 nucleotides align to TRBD1. This CDR3 spans 17 amino acids. The trim removed 6 bases at V and 0 bases at J, leaving 11 bases unmatched. Germline V gene data show CDR1 as MDHEN and CDR2 as SYDVKM. Here the CDR3 DNA reads TGTGCCAGCAGCTATAATAGCCGGGACAGTAGCAATCAGCCCCAGCATTTT. It codes for CASSYNSRDSSNQPQHF.

This clonotype is classed as medium-sized (0.01 to 0.1%). The chain joins TRBV4-1 to TRBJ2-7; D gene unclear. Deletions cut 4 bases from V and 1 base from J, with 8 bases between. Germline assignment: CDR1 MGHRA and CDR2 YSYEKL. The CDR3 runs 13 residues. The CDR3 DNA follows: TGCGCCAGCAGCCTGGACCGGTCCTACGAGCAGTACTTC. Translation: CASSLDRSYEQYF.

The CDR3 protein is CASRPTGGNYGYTF. CDR3 DNA: TGTGCCAGCAGGCCGACAGGGGGAAACTATGGCTACACCTTC. V is TRBV5-6 and J is TRBJ1-2; 9 nucleotides align to TRBD1. Germline CDR1 reads SGHDT; CDR2 reads YYEEEE. Trimming cost V 5 bases and J 2 bases; bases outside gene matches: 4. The CDR3 has 14 amino acids. Together with reference TRBV5-6 and TRBJ1-2, the CDR3 gives the full variable domain: DAGVTQSPTHLIKTRGQQVTLRCSPKSGHDTVSWYQQALGQGPQFIFQYYEEEERQRGNFPDRFSGHQFPNYSSELNVNALLLGDSALYLCASRPTGGNYGYTFGSGTRLTVV.

This clonotype occurred many times. The rearrangement uses TRBV12-3 or TRBV12-4 and TRBJ2-3; D is undetermined. The CDR3 length is 16 residues. V dropped 4 bases and J dropped 2 bases, with 16 bases sitting between them. The CDR3 DNA sequence: TGTGCCAGCAGTTACTTAATCCAACCTTCCACAGATACGCAGTATTTT. Translating it yields CASSYLIQPSTDTQYF.

This clonotype was detected ten times or more. V and J are TRBV5-6 and TRBJ1-2, with 10 positions matching TRBD1. J was trimmed by 2 bases and V by 2 bases; bases with no gene match: 6. Germline loops: CDR1 SGHDT, CDR2 YYEEEE. This CDR3 is 16 amino acids long. The CDR3, as DNA: TGTGCCAGCAGCTTAAGGGACAGGGGTTTCAACTATGGCTACACCTTC. This gives the protein CASSLRDRGFNYGYTF.

This clonotype was seen many times. This rearrangement joins TRBV29-1 to TRBJ2-7; no firm D call. The ends were cut back, 4 bases at V and 0 bases at J, with 10 bases in the middle. This CDR3 has 13 amino acids. Germline CDR1 and CDR2: SQVTM and ANQGSEA. The DNA for the CDR3 is TGCAGCGTTGCCGGGCAGAACTCCTACGAGCAGTACTTC. This gives the protein CSVAGQNSYEQYF.

This clonotype was seen at least ten times. The chain is built from TRBV30 and TRBJ1-2; tentatively, D is TRBD1 (5 bases). CDR1 is GTSNPN, CDR2 SVGIG, per germline (reference sequence). The length of the CDR3 is 13 residues. V lost 4 bases and J lost 4, with 13 bases in between. The CDR3 sequence: CAWTDRSSYGYTF. The DNA for the CDR3 is TGTGCCTGGACCGACAGATCCAGCTATGGCTACACCTTC. Using reference TRBV30 and TRBJ1-2 for the parts outside the CDR3, the full variable domain is SQTIHQWPATLVQPVGSPLSLECTVEGTSNPNLYWYRQAAGRGLQLLFYSVGIGQISSEVPQNLSASRPQDRQFILSSKKLLLSDSGFYLCAWTDRSSYGYTFGSGTRLTVV.

This clonotype was detected many times. V gene TRBV29-1 combines with J gene TRBJ1-1; weak D call: TRBD1 (6 bases). The CDR3 contains 12 residues. Trimming removed 4 bases at V and 0 bases at J, with 6 bases between. From germline, CDR1 is SQVTM and CDR2 ANQGSEA. DNA for the CDR3: TGCAGCGTTGGGACAGTGAACACTGAAGCTTTCTTT. It is translated as CSVGTVNTEAFF.

This clonotype was found many times. V usage is TRBV20-1 and J usage is TRBJ2-7, with D possibly TRBD2 on 6 matching bases. The CDR3 spans 13 residues. The germline CDR1 and CDR2 sequences are DFQATT and SNEGSKA (reference sequence). Deletions cut 6 bases from V and 3 bases from J, with 15 bases between. CDR3 coding DNA: TGCAGTGCCCGCGGGAAGATCAACTACGAGCAGTACTTC. It is translated as CSARGKINYEQYF.

Ten or more counts support this clonotype. V and J are TRBV6-4 and TRBJ2-3; possibly TRBD2 for D (6 bases). This CDR3 region has 15 residues. CDR1 MRHNA and CDR2 SNTAGT come from the germline V gene. Trimming took off 2 bases at V and 2 bases at J, with 11 bases between the two ends. The CDR3 is CASSDDGSTTDTQYF. Here the CDR3 DNA reads TGTGCCAGCAGTGACGACGGGAGTACCACAGATACGCAGTATTTT.